The present T cell receptor (beta chain) was sequenced within a study of cytomegalovirus exposure and HLA in healthy donors. Findings of the study overall: In a later analysis, compared with equally common non-associated chains, HLA-associated beta chains were more expanded. Indistinguishable V segments, including TRBV6-2 and TRBV6-3, were excluded. As confirmed in vitro, a few CMV-associated chains were specific for CMV antigens.

While unrecorded immune exposures were likely, the donors were nominally healthy when sampled. Trimming cost V 8 bases and J 2 bases, with 10 bases left between them. From germline, CDR1 is MNHEY and CDR2 SVGAGI. The CDR3 is 12 residues long. For this clone: The target antigen is unknown.

It was with 60 Vbeta and 13 Jbeta primers that the PCR ran. The assay was immunoSEQ multiplex PCR, and TCRdb's table has in-frame clones only and misses some. The sample holds approximately 270,000 clones; about 80% are singletons and the top ten take about 0.3%. What was sequenced was PBMCs. The rearrangement uses TRBV6-5 and TRBJ2-7; tentative D call: TRBD1 (6 bases). This receptor was taken from a girl aged 2 to 10 in good health and CMV-seronegative. The CDR3 DNA reads as TGTGCCAGCGGTAGGGGGACCTACGAGCAGTACTTC. Translating gives CASGRGTYEQYF.